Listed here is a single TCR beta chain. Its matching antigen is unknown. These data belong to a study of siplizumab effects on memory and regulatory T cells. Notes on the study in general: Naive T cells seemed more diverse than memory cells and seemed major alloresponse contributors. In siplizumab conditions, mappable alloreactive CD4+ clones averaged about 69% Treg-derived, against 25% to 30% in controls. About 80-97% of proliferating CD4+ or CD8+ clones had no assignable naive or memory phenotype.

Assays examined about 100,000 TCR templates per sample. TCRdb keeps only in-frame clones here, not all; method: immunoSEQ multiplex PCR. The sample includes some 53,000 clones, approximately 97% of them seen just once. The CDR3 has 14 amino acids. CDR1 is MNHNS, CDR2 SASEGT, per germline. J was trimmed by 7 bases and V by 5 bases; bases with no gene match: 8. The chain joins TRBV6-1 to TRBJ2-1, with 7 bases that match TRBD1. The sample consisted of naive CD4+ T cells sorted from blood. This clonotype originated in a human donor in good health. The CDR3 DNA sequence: TGTGCCAGCAGTCAAGGGACAGTTCGGAATGAGCAGTTCTTC. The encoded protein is CASSQGTVRNEQFF.